What follows describes a single TCR beta chain. This specimen belongs to a study of blood T cell repertoires in COVID-19. The repertoire was sequenced with immunoSEQ multiplex PCR; TCRdb's copy has only in-frame clones and lacks some. The sample lists roughly 99,000 clones; more than 80% were seen once. The receptor was derived from a man between 40 and 49 years old with active or convalescent COVID-19. The sequenced material came from peripheral blood.

The CDR3 DNA follows: TGTGCCAGCAGATCCGGGACAGGAGACCGTGAAGCTTTCTTT. Residues: CASRSGTGDREAFF. The J gene is TRBJ1-1, the V gene TRBV2; TRBD1 aligns across 8 bases. V lost 6 bases and J lost 7; bases outside the gene matches: 10. Germline V lookup: CDR1 SNHLY, CDR2 FYNNEI. This CDR3 has 14 residues.